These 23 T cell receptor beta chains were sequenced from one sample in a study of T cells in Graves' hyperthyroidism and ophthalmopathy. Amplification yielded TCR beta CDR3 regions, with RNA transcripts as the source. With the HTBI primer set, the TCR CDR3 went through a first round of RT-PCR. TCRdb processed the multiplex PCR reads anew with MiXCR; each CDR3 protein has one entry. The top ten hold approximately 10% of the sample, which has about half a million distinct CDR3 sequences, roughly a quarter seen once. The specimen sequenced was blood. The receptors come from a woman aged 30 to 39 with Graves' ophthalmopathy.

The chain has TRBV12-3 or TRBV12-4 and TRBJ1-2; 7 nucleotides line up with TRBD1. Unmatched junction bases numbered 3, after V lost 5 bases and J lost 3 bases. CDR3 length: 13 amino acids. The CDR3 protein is CASSPQGYYGYTF. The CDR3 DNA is TGTGCCAGCAGTCCACAGGGGTACTATGGCTACACCTTC.

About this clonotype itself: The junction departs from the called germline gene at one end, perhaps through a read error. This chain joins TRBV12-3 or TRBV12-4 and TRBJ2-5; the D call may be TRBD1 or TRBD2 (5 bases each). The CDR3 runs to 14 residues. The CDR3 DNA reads TGTGCCGGCAGTTTAAATGGGGGAACAGAGACCCAGTACTTC. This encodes CAGSLNGGTETQYF.

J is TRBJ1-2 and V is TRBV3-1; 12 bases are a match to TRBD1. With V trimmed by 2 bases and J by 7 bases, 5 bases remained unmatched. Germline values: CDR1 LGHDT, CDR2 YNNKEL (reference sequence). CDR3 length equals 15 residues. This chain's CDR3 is CASSQMGQGALGYTF. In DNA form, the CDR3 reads TGTGCCAGCAGCCAAATGGGACAGGGGGCCCTTGGCTACACCTTC. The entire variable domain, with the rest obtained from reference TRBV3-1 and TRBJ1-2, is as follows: DTAVSQTPKYLVTQMGNDKSIKCEQNLGHDTMYWYKQDSKKFLKIMFSYNNKELIINETVPNRFSPKSPDKAHLNLHINSLELGDSAVYFCASSQMGQGALGYTFGSGTRLTVV.

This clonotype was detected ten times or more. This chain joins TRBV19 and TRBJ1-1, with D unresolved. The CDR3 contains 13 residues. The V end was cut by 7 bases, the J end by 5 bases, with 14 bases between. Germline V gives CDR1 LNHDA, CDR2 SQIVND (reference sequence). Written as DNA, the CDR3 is TGTGCCAGTATCCCACTGGGCAGGACTGAAGCTTTCTTT. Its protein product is CASIPLGRTEAFF.

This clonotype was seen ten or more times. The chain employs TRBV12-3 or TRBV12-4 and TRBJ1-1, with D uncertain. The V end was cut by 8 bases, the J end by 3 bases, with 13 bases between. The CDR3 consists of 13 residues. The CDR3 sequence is CASHRTVDTEAFF. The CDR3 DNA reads TGTGCCAGCCATAGAACCGTTGACACTGAAGCTTTCTTT.

The DNA for the CDR3 is TGTGCCAGTAGTAGAGGGATTAGCAAACATGGAGAGACCCAGTACTTC. Amino acid sequence: CASSRGISKHGETQYF. The rearrangement joins TRBV19 to TRBJ2-5; a possible D gene is TRBD2 (5 bases). Trimming took off 4 bases at V and 4 bases at J, with 19 bases between the two ends. The V gene's germline CDR1 is LNHDA and CDR2 SQIVND (reference sequence). There are 16 residues in the CDR3.

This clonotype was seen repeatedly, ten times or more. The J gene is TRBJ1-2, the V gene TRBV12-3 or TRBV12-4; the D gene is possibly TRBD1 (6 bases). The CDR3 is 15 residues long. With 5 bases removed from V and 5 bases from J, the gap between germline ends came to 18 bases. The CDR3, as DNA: TGTGCCAGCAGTCCCCCCTCGGGACACCTTTATGGCTACACCTTC. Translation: CASSPPSGHLYGYTF.

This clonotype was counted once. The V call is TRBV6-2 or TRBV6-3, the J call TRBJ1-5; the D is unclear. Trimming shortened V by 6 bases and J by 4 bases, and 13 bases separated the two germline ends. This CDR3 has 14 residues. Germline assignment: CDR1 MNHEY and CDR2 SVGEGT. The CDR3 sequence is CASRGPSGNQPQHF. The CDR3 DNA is TGTGCCAGCAGGGGCCCATCGGGGAATCAGCCCCAGCATTTT.

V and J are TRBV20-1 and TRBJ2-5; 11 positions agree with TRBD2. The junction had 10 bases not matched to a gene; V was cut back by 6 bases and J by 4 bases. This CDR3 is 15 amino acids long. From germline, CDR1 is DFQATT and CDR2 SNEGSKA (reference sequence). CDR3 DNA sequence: TGCAGTGCCGTGACTAGCGGGGTGGCGAGAGAGACCCAGTACTTC. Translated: CSAVTSGVARETQYF.

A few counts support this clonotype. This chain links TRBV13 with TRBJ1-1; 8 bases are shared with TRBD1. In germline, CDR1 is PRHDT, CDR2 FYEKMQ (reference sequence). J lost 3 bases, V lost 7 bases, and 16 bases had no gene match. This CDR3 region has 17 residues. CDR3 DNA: TGTGCCAGCAAACCGGGGGCAGGGGGCCCGGGGCACACTGAAGCTTTCTTT. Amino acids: CASKPGAGGPGHTEAFF.

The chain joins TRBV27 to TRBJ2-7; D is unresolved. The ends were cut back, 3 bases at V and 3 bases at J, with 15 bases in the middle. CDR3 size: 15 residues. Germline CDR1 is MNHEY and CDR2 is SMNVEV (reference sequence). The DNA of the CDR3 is TGTGCCAGCAGTTTGAACTGGGGTGGTGTCTACGAGCAGTACTTC. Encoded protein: CASSLNWGGVYEQYF.

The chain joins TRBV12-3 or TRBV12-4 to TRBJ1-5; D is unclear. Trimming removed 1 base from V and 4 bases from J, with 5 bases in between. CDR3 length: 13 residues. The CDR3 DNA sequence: TGTGCCAGCAGTTTAGAGAGAAATCAGCCCCAGCATTTT. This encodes CASSLERNQPQHF.

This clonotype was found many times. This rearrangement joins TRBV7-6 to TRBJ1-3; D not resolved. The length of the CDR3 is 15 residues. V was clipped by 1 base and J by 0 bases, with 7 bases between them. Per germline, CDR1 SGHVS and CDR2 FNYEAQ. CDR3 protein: CASSLDFGSGNTIYF. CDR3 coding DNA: TGTGCCAGCAGCTTAGATTTCGGCTCTGGAAACACCATATATTTT.

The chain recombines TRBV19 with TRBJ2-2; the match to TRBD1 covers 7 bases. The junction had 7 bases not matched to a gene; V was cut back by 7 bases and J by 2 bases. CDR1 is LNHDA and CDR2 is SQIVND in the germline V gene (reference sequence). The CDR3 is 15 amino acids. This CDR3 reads CASTRGQVNTGELFF. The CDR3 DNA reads TGTGCCAGTACTCGAGGACAGGTCAACACCGGGGAGCTGTTTTTT.

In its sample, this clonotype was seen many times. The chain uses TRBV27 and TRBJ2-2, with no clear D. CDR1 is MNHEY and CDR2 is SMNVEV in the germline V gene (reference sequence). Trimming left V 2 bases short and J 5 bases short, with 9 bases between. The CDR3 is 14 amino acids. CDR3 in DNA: TGTGCCAGCAGTTTAATAGGGCGTACCGGGGAGCTGTTTTTT. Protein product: CASSLIGRTGELFF.

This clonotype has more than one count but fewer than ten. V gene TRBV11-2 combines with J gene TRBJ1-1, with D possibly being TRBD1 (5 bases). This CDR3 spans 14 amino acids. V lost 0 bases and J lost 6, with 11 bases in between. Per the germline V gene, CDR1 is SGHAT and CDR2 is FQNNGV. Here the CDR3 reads CASSLDPGHPEAFF. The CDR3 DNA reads TGTGCCAGCAGCTTAGATCCCGGACACCCTGAAGCTTTCTTT.

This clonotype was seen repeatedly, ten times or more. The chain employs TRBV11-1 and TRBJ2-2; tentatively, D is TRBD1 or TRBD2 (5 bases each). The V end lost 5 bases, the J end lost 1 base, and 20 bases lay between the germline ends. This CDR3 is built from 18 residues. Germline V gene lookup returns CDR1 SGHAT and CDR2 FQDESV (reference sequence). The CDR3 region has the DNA TGTGCCAGCAGCGGATTTCTGGCCGGGGCTAAGAACACCGGGGAGCTGTTTTTT. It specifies CASSGFLAGAKNTGELFF.

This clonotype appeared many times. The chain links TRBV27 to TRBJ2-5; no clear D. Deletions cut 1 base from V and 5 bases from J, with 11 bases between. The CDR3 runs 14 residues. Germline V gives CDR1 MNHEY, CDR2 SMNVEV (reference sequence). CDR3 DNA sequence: TGTGCCAGCAGTTTATTTGCTAGTGGGGAGACCCAGTACTTC. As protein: CASSLFASGETQYF.

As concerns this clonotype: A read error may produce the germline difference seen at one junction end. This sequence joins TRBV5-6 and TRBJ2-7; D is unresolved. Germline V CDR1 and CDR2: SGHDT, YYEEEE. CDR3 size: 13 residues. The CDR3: CVSSFSGTGEQYF. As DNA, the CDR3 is TGTGTCAGCAGCTTTTCGGGTACGGGCGAGCAGTACTTC.

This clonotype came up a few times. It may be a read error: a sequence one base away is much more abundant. CDR3 amino acids: CASIENQGVHYEQYF. CDR3 DNA sequence: TGTGCCAGCATTGAAAATCAAGGGGTACATTACGAGCAGTACTTC. The chain recombines TRBV2 with TRBJ2-7, with D perhaps TRBD1 (5 bases). CDR1 is SNHLY, CDR2 FYNNEI, per germline. The CDR3 is made up of 15 amino acids.

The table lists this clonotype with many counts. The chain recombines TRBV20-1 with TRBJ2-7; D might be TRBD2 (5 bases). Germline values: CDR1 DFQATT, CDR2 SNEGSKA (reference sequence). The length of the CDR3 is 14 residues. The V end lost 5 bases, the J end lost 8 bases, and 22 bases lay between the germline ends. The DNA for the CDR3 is TGCAGTGCTGGCGATCTATCGGGAAAAGAGAAGCAGTACTTC. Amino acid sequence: CSAGDLSGKEKQYF.

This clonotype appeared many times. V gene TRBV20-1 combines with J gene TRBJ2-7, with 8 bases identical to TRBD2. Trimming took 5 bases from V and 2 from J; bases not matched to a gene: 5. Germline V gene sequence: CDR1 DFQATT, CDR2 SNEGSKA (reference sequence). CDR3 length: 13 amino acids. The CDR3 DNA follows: TGCAGTGCTGAACCGGGACTAGCCTACGAGCAGTACTTC. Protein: CSAEPGLAYEQYF.

CDR3 in amino acids: CASANRRANYGYTF. The CDR3 DNA is TGTGCCAGCGCTAATCGTAGAGCTAACTATGGCTACACCTTC. V and J are TRBV6-1 and TRBJ1-2; no definite D call. V was pared by 8 bases and J by 0 bases, with 13 bases between. The CDR3 totals 14 residues. Germline V lookup: CDR1 MNHNS, CDR2 SASEGT.